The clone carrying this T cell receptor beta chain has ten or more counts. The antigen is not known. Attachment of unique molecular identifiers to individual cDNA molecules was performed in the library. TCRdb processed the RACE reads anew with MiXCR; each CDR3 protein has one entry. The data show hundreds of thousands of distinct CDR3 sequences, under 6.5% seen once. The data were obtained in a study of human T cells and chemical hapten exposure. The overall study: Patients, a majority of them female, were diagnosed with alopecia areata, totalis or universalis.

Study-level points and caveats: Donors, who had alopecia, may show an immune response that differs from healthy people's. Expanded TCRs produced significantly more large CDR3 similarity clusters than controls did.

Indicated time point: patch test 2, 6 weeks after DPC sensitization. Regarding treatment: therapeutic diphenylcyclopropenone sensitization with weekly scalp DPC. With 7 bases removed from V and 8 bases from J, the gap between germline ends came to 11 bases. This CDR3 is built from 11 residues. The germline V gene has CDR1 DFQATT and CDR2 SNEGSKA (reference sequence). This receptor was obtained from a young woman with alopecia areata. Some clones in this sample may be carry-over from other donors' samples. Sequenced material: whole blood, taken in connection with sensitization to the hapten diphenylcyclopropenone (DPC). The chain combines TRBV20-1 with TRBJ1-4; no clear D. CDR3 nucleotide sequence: TGCAGTGTCGGGTTAGGGGAAAAACTGTTTTTT. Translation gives CSVGLGEKLFF.